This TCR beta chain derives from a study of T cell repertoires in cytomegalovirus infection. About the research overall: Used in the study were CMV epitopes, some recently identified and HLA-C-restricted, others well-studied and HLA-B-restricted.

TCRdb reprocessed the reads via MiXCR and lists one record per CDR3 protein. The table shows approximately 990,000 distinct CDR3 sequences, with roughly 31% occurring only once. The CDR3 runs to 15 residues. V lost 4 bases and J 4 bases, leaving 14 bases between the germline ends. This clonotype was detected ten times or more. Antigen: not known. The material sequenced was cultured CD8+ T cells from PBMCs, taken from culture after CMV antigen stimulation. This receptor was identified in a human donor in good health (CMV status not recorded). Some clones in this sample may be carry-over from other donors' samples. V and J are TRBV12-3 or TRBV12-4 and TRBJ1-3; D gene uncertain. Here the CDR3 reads CASSSPRVSGNTIYF. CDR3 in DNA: TGTGCCAGCAGTTCTCCAAGGGTTTCGGGAAACACCATATATTTT.